The present T cell receptor (beta chain) was sequenced within a study of beta chain features in type 1 diabetes. This clone has a handful of counts. Its matching antigen is unknown. Of the isolated RNA, all was reverse transcribed, and so the sequenced material was expressed TCRB transcripts. Libraries were prepared by immunoSEQ multiplex PCR; TCRdb keeps only in-frame clonotypes and omits some of them. The data show approximately 340,000 clones, roughly 16% seen once. The germline V gene encodes CDR1 SQVTM and CDR2 ANQGSEA. Between the trimmed V and J ends, which lost 5 bases and 5 bases, there was a span of 24 bases. This CDR3 comprises 16 residues. Points from the study as a whole: Naive, central memory and Treg TCRB repertoires appeared more alike in patients than in healthy donors.

The sequence derives from a woman under 30 in good health. This chain uses TRBV29-1 with TRBJ2-5; tentative D call: TRBD1 (6 bases). The material sequenced was naive CD4+ T cells from blood. For the CDR3, the DNA is TGCAGCGTTCTCTATTGGCAACAGGGCGGTGAGGAGACCCAGTACTTC. It is translated as CSVLYWQQGGEETQYF.